The source of this TCR beta chain is a study of CD8+ T cells in alopecia areata. Study results and caveats: Affected scalp, especially in alopecia totalis/universalis, had a higher clonality than normal scalp did.

This clone was picked up a small number of times. The antigen is not known. Once RNA had been extracted, it was reverse transcribed into cDNA to act as the sequencing template. Sequencing used immunoSEQ multiplex PCR; TCRdb keeps in-frame clones, though not all of them. Of approximately 180,000 clones in the sample, 50% to 75% were seen once. As to treatment: oral pan-JAK inhibitor, 5-10 mg twice daily. Sample: CD4+ T cells sorted from blood, taken at approximately week 55, from a patient treated with tofacitinib. This sequence was found in a human donor with alopecia areata.

The CDR3 here is CASVLTRAGAFF. CDR3 nucleotides: TGTGCCAGCGTATTGACCCGCGCGGGAGCTTTCTTT. The rearrangement links TRBV2 to TRBJ1-1; D call uncertain. The CDR3 is 12 residues long. The germline V and J ends were trimmed by 8 bases and 10 bases, with 17 bases remaining between them. Germline V gives CDR1 SNHLY, CDR2 FYNNEI.